Shown below are 18 T cell receptor beta chains from a single sample sequenced in a study of vaccination and CD4 T cells after COVID-19. Their specific antigens are unknown. Specified treatment: roughly nine-day PBMC culture with coronavirus spike peptide pools or control peptides (ViraFEST assay). Oncomine TCR Beta short-read sequencing was applied to DNA from cultured CD4+ T cells. TCRdb fed the PCR reads into MiXCR, producing one record per CDR3 protein. The sample records some 21,000 distinct CDR3 sequences, less than 60% being singletons. Sequencing input: CD4+ T cells from blood, cultured in vitro. The source is a human donor who had recovered from COVID-19.

The V call is TRBV7-9, the J call TRBJ1-1; D might be TRBD1 (5 bases). Per germline, CDR1 SEHNR and CDR2 FQNEAQ (reference sequence). Trimming stripped 4 bases from V and 1 base from J, with 7 bases between. The CDR3 has 13 residues. The CDR3 DNA reads as TGTGCCAGCAGCTCGGGACCGAACACTGAAGCTTTCTTT. It specifies CASSSGPNTEAFF.

This clonotype was picked up one time. The rearrangement joins TRBV7-2 to TRBJ2-5; 9 nucleotides line up with TRBD1. From germline, CDR1 is SGHTA and CDR2 FQGNSA. The CDR3 spans 17 residues. The ends lost 0 bases at V and 2 bases at J; junction bases unmatched: 7. The CDR3 DNA sequence: TGTGCCAGCAGCTTAGCCACAATCGGACAGGGGCAAGAGACCCAGTACTTC. Its protein product is CASSLATIGQGQETQYF. Variable domain in full (rest from reference TRBV7-2 and TRBJ2-5): GAGVSQSPSNKVTEKGKDVELRCDPISGHTALYWYRQSLGQGLEFLIYFQGNSAPDKSGLPSDRFSAERTGGSVSTLTIQRTQQEDSAVYLCASSLATIGQGQETQYFGPGTRLLVL.

This clonotype came up a few times. The chain is built from TRBV28 and TRBJ1-2; a weak D match, TRBD1 (5 bases). CDR1 and CDR2 from the germline V gene are MDHEN and SYDVKM. The V gene lost 8 bases and the J gene lost 1 base, with 17 bases spanning the gap. This CDR3 region has 15 residues. CDR3 in DNA: TGTGCCAGCTTTGGTCTGTGGGACGGTAACTATGGCTACACCTTC. This encodes CASFGLWDGNYGYTF.

The chain uses TRBV20-1 and TRBJ2-1; D may match TRBD1 or TRBD2 (6 bases each). Germline V lookup: CDR1 DFQATT, CDR2 SNEGSKA (reference sequence). Deletions cut 7 bases from V and 7 bases from J, with 17 bases between. This CDR3 is built from 13 residues. This CDR3 is CSGGARVTNEQFF. The CDR3 nucleotides read TGCAGTGGGGGGGCCCGAGTTACGAATGAGCAGTTCTTC.

This clonotype is medium-sized in the sample. The rearrangement links TRBV6-2 or TRBV6-3 to TRBJ2-5; D gene unclear. CDR3 length equals 15 residues. V was clipped by 2 bases and J by 2 bases, with 12 bases between them. Germline loops: CDR1 MNHEY, CDR2 SVGEGT. CDR3 in amino acids: CASSYQASNQETQYF. CDR3 bases: TGTGCCAGCAGTTACCAGGCCTCGAATCAAGAGACCCAGTACTTC.

The rearrangement joins TRBV20-1 to TRBJ2-3; 7 bases fit TRBD1. CDR3 length: 17 amino acids. CDR1 is DFQATT and CDR2 is SNEGSKA in the germline V gene (reference sequence). Trimming removed 1 base from V and 2 bases from J; junction bases left unmatched: 12. In DNA, the CDR3 is TGCAGTGCTAGAGTAAAGGGGGCCCGTAGTAACACAGATACGCAGTATTTT. Protein: CSARVKGARSNTDTQYF.

This clonotype was detected only a few times. The CDR3 region is CSARDPYGNRTEGDYGYTF. The CDR3 DNA reads as TGCAGTGCTAGAGATCCTTATGGAAACAGGACAGAAGGGGACTATGGCTACACCTTC. V gene TRBV20-1 combines with J gene TRBJ1-2; tentative D call: TRBD1 (6 bases). Germline V gene lookup returns CDR1 DFQATT and CDR2 SNEGSKA (reference sequence). The CDR3 runs 19 residues. V was pared by 0 bases and J by 3 bases, with 26 bases between.

V gene TRBV7-3 combines with J gene TRBJ1-1; 7 bases match TRBD1. The CDR3 sequence is 15 residues long. The V gene's germline CDR1 is SGHTA and CDR2 FQGTGA. V gave up 5 bases and J gave up 1 base; unmatched junction bases: 7. Here the CDR3 DNA reads TGTGCCAGCAGCCTCAACAGGGGAACGAACACTGAAGCTTTCTTT. This translates into CASSLNRGTNTEAFF. Based on the CDR3 plus reference TRBV7-3 and TRBJ1-1, the full variable domain is GAGVSQTPSNKVTEKGKYVELRCDPISGHTALYWYRQSLGQGPEFLIYFQGTGAADDSGLPNDRFFAVRPEGSVSTLKIQRTERGDSAVYLCASSLNRGTNTEAFFGQGTRLTVV.

Concerning this clonotype itself: The junction differs from germline at one of its ends, possibly a read error. The V gene is TRBV20-1, the J gene TRBJ2-2; no reliable D call. The germline CDR1 and CDR2 sequences are DFQATT and SNEGSKA (reference sequence). The CDR3 has 14 residues. CDR3 sequence: CSARLEKNAGELFF. CDR3 DNA: TGCAGTGCTAGACTTGAGAAGAACGCCGGGGAGCTGTTTTTT.

This clonotype was picked up a small number of times. V is TRBV6-1 and J is TRBJ1-2; 8 bases line up with TRBD1. This CDR3 has 14 residues. V shed 4 bases and J 2 bases; nucleotides not matched to a gene: 3. Germline V gene data show CDR1 as MNHNS and CDR2 as SASEGT. CDR3 amino acids: CASSATGGNYGYTF. DNA of the CDR3: TGTGCCAGCAGTGCCACAGGGGGGAACTATGGCTACACCTTC.

This chain uses TRBV6-2 or TRBV6-3 with TRBJ2-3, with D perhaps matching TRBD1 or TRBD2 (5 bases each). Germline loops: CDR1 MNHEY, CDR2 SVGEGT. This CDR3 is 17 amino acids long. V lost 2 bases to trimming and J lost 1 base, with 16 bases between them. As DNA, the CDR3 is TGTGCCAGCAGTTACCCCGGGTGGGGGTCGGGCACAGATACGCAGTATTTT. Amino acids: CASSYPGWGSGTDTQYF.

In this sample, this clonotype turned up a few times. The chain joins TRBV4-1 to TRBJ2-3; D is unclear. CDR3 length: 15 amino acids. The V gene lost 6 bases and the J gene lost 8 bases, with 21 bases spanning the gap. CDR1 is MGHRA, CDR2 YSYEKL, per germline. In nucleotides, the CDR3 is TGCGCCAGCAGAGTGCGCCCCACGGAGTCGGGTACGCAGTATTTT. Translating it yields CASRVRPTESGTQYF.

This chain links TRBV2 with TRBJ1-4; D call uncertain. CDR1 is SNHLY, CDR2 FYNNEI, per germline. The V gene lost 6 bases and the J gene lost 4 bases, with 12 bases spanning the gap. CDR3 length: 14 residues. The CDR3 coding sequence is TGTGCCAGCAGCCCAGCAGTCGGTAATGAAAAACTGTTTTTT. This sequence encodes CASSPAVGNEKLFF.

The chain carries TRBV12-5 and TRBJ1-5; D not certain. Per germline, CDR1 LGHNT and CDR2 FRNRAP. The CDR3 covers 13 residues. The V end lost 6 bases, the J end lost 4 bases, and 10 bases lay between the germline ends. CDR3 loop: CASGSSNNQPQHF. The CDR3 DNA reads TGTGCTAGTGGCTCCTCGAATAATCAGCCCCAGCATTTT.

The sample holds a few counts of this clonotype. J is TRBJ2-2 and V is TRBV4-1; no clear D. The CDR3 has 12 amino acids. V lost 5 bases to trimming and J lost 8 bases, with 9 bases between them. Germline V gene lookup returns CDR1 MGHRA and CDR2 YSYEKL. CDR3 in DNA: TGCGCCAGCAGCAGCTCCGGGGGGGAGCTGTTTTTT. Its protein is CASSSSGGELFF.

The rearrangement links TRBV19 to TRBJ2-1; 10 nucleotides match TRBD2. Germline V gene data show CDR1 as LNHDA and CDR2 as SQIVND (reference sequence). V shed 5 bases and J 7 bases; nucleotides not matched to a gene: 8. CDR3 size: 15 residues. CDR3 DNA: TGTGCCAGTAGTCGCCTAGCGGGAGAGGTGAATGAGCAGTTCTTC. Its translation: CASSRLAGEVNEQFF.

V is TRBV9 and J is TRBJ1-2; D might be TRBD1 (5 bases). CDR1 is SGDLS, CDR2 YYNGEE, per germline. The CDR3 loop spans 18 amino acids. V lost 3 bases and J lost 0, with 21 bases in between. The CDR3 is CASSGHQGLGVTNYGYTF. The CDR3 DNA reads as TGTGCCAGCAGCGGTCACCAGGGACTTGGCGTTACTAACTATGGCTACACCTTC.

This clonotype has more than one count but fewer than ten. The V gene is TRBV19, the J gene TRBJ1-3; TRBD1 is a possible D gene (5 bases). The CDR3 runs 13 residues. Germline assignment: CDR1 LNHDA and CDR2 SQIVND (reference sequence). Trimming pared 7 bases from V and 2 bases from J, leaving 9 bases between. The CDR3 DNA is TGTGCCAGTAAAGGGGAGGCTGGAAACACCATATATTTT. Its translation: CASKGEAGNTIYF.